This T cell receptor (beta chain) was found in a study of cytotoxic CD8 clonotypes in ibrutinib-treated CLL. About the study: Overall, 25 or so responses were partial and 2 complete; following median approximately 73 months, roughly 15 patients stayed remitted and around twelve progressed. A mean of around 260,000 productive templates and tens of thousands of productive rearrangements was obtained per sample.

Germline V lookup: CDR1 SGHRS, CDR2 YFSETQ. V lost 4 bases to trimming and J lost 4 bases, with 23 bases between them. The CDR3 length is 17 residues. Some clones are missing from TCRdb's copy, which holds only in-frame ones; the method was immunoSEQ multiplex PCR. Altogether tens of thousands of clones are present, about 70% being singletons, with the ten largest covering less than 65%. The sequenced sample was PBMCs, obtained after 24 months of ibrutinib treatment. The chain combines TRBV5-1 with TRBJ1-1; tentatively, D is TRBD1 (6 bases). This TCR came from a human donor with chronic lymphocytic leukemia. CDR3 residues: CASSPTLQGSRVTEAFF. The CDR3, as DNA: TGCGCCAGCAGCCCCACCCTACAGGGATCCCGAGTCACTGAAGCTTTCTTT.